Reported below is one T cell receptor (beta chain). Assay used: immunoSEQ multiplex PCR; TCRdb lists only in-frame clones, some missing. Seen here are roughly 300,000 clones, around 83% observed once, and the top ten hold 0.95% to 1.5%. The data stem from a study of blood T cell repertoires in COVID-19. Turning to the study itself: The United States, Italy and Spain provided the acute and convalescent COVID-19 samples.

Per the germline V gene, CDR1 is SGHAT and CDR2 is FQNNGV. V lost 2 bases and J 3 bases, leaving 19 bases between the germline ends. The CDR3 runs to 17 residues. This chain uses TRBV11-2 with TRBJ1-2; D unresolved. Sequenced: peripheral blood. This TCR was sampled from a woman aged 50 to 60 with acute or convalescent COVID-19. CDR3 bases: TGTGCCAGCAGCTTAAGAGGGTCACGGCCAATTGACTATGGCTACACCTTC. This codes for CASSLRGSRPIDYGYTF.